The TCR beta chain under discussion was sequenced for a study of OX40 agonist ivuxolimab in advanced cancers. Overall study context: Patients achieving partial responses numbered three: one hepatocellular carcinoma case and two cutaneous melanoma cases.

The study, taken as a whole, reports: Fewer expanded clones were found on average in CD4+ than in CD8+ T cells. Nonresponders, in some cases, also had low normalized T-cell clonal expansion.

As concerns this clone: Its target is not known.

Profiled with immunoSEQ multiplex PCR; TCRdb holds only in-frame clones, not every one. The sample lists around 82,000 clones, 70% to 90% occurring once. Baseline, cycle 4 day 1, and cycle 7 day 1 were the blood sampling points. The V and J ends lost 1 base and 1 base respectively, with 7 bases between them. The CDR3 has 14 residues. From germline, CDR1 is SGHTA and CDR2 FQGNSA. The receptor was derived from an adult with an advanced solid tumor such as melanoma, head and neck, liver or kidney cancer. V usage is TRBV7-2 and J usage is TRBJ1-1; no definite D call. The material sequenced was CD4+ or CD8+ T cells sorted from blood, taken in a trial of the OX40 agonist ivuxolimab. The DNA of the CDR3 is TGTGCCAGCAGCTTAGGTGTCACGAACACTGAAGCTTTCTTT. This sequence encodes CASSLGVTNTEAFF.